The 18 T cell receptor beta chains in this list originate from one sample, sequenced in a study of T cells in narcolepsy. What these receptors recognize is not known. Assay used: immunoSEQ multiplex PCR; TCRdb lists only in-frame clones, some missing. The sample has about 1,500 clones; around 42% are singletons. Sequences were obtained from cultured CD8+ T cells from cerebrospinal fluid. These receptors were collected from a human donor with narcolepsy.

This clone was found a few times. The rearrangement uses TRBV6-1 and TRBJ2-7, with D uncertain. Germline V gives CDR1 MNHNS, CDR2 SASEGT. This CDR3 is built from 13 residues. Trimming stripped 5 bases from V and 3 bases from J, with 11 bases between. The CDR3 loop reads CASSPAPYYEQYF. The CDR3 DNA reads as TGTGCCAGCAGTCCGGCCCCCTACTACGAGCAGTACTTC.

This chain uses TRBV10-3 with TRBJ2-3, with TRBD2 matching over 8 bases. V gave up 10 bases and J gave up 4 bases; unmatched junction bases: 13. CDR1 ENHRY and CDR2 SYGVKD come from the germline V gene. The CDR3 loop spans 15 amino acids. In nucleotides, the CDR3 is TGTGCCACAGCCTTCGTTAGTAGCGGGGCAGATACGCAGTATTTT. Translated, it gives CATAFVSSGADTQYF.

The V gene is TRBV2, the J gene TRBJ2-7, with no clear D. V dropped 5 bases and J dropped 3 bases, with 11 bases sitting between them. This CDR3 is built from 13 residues. CDR1 and CDR2 (germline): SNHLY, FYNNEI. CDR3 amino acids: CASSPAPYYEQYF. CDR3 DNA: TGTGCCAGCAGTCCGGCCCCCTACTACGAGCAGTACTTC.

V usage is TRBV7-6 and J usage is TRBJ1-2; D is unresolved. Trimming pared 5 bases from V and 1 base from J, leaving 11 bases between. Germline V CDR1 and CDR2: SGHVS, FNYEAQ. The CDR3 has 14 residues. The CDR3 spells CASSPPTSNYGYTF. The CDR3 DNA is TGTGCCAGCAGCCCGCCGACAAGTAACTATGGCTACACCTTC.

As concerns this clone: A clone one base away is much larger, so this may be a read error. The chain's CDR3 is CCVDFGGTYGYTF. CDR3 in DNA: TGCTGCGTTGACTTTGGGGGAACCTATGGCTACACCTTC. This chain connects TRBV29-1 to TRBJ1-2; a possible D gene is TRBD1 (5 bases). The length of the CDR3 is 13 residues. CDR1 and CDR2 from the germline V gene are SQVTM and ANQGSEA.

This clone has more than one count but fewer than ten. The chain combines TRBV19 with TRBJ2-6, with 9 bases identical to TRBD2. Germline assignment: CDR1 LNHDA and CDR2 SQIVND (reference sequence). V lost 3 bases and J lost 0; bases outside the gene matches: 6. This CDR3 comprises 18 residues. CDR3 sequence reads: CASSMTSGDFSGANVLTF. The CDR3 coding sequence is TGTGCCAGTAGTATGACTAGCGGAGATTTCTCTGGGGCCAACGTCCTGACTTTC. Filled out from reference TRBV19 and TRBJ2-6, the complete variable domain reads DGGITQSPKYLFRKEGQNVTLSCEQNLNHDAMYWYRQDPGQGLRLIYYSQIVNDFQKGDIAEGYSVSREKKESFPLTVTSAQKNPTAFYLCASSMTSGDFSGANVLTFGAGSRLTVL.

The chain carries TRBV2 and TRBJ1-5, with TRBD1 matching over 7 bases. The CDR3 totals 16 residues. The germline V gene encodes CDR1 SNHLY and CDR2 FYNNEI. V trimming: 4 bases; J trimming: 0 bases; junction bases outside the gene matches: 6. CDR3 residues: CASSGQGGRSNQPQHF. The CDR3 DNA follows: TGTGCCAGCAGTGGACAGGGAGGTCGTAGCAATCAGCCCCAGCATTTT.

As for this clone: The junction departs from germline at one end; a sequencing error may be responsible. The chain uses TRBV6-1 and TRBJ1-2, with D perhaps matching TRBD1 (6 bases). Germline CDR1 and CDR2: MNHNS and SASEGT. The CDR3 runs 14 residues. CDR3 sequence: CAISSGVSSYGYTF. The CDR3, as DNA: TGTGCCATCAGTTCAGGGGTCTCCTCCTATGGCTACACCTTC.

Relative to its sample, this clone is large. The chain links TRBV2 to TRBJ1-5, with D unclear. The CDR3 covers 14 residues. Trimming removed 3 bases at V and 3 bases at J, with 9 bases between. Germline-derived CDR1 and CDR2 are SNHLY and FYNNEI. The chain's CDR3 is CASSDDIINQPQHF. The CDR3, as DNA: TGTGCCAGCAGTGATGACATAATCAATCAGCCCCAGCATTTT.

About this clone: The junction departs from the called germline gene at one end, perhaps through a read error. The chain is built from TRBV4-1 and TRBJ2-1; 9 bases are shared with TRBD2. CDR3 length: 14 residues. Looked up from germline, CDR1 is MGHRA and CDR2 is YSYEKL. CDR3 DNA: TGTGCCAGCAGCCACCCGGGACTAGCCAATGAGCAGTTCTTC. It encodes CASSHPGLANEQFF.

Details on this clone: This likely reflects a read error, since a far larger clone is one base away. The rearrangement uses TRBV2 and TRBJ1-3, with D uncertain. This CDR3 is 16 amino acids long. Germline V gives CDR1 SNHLY, CDR2 FYNNEI. V lost 3 bases to trimming and J lost 0 bases, with 12 bases between them. The CDR3 is CASSEQPYASGNTIYF. The CDR3, as DNA: TGTGCCAGCAGTGAGCAGCCCTACGCCTCTGGAAACACCATATATTTT.

Comments on this clone: This likely came from a read error, as a far larger clone is one base away. The gene calls are TRBV27 and TRBJ1-6, with D maybe TRBD1 (6 bases). CDR1 is MNHEY, CDR2 SMNVEV, per germline (reference sequence). V lost 6 bases, J lost 10 bases, and 16 bases lay in between. The CDR3 spans 14 residues. In nucleotides, the CDR3 is TGTGCCAGCAGAACAGGAGAGGGGGAATCACCCCTCCACTTT. This codes for CASRTGEGESPLHF.

The chain employs TRBV6-8 and TRBJ2-1; a weak D match, TRBD2 (7 bases). Germline loops: CDR1 MNHGY, CDR2 SAAAGT. The V end was cut by 2 bases, the J end by 8 bases, with 13 bases between. The CDR3 is 14 residues long. CDR3 nucleotide sequence: TGTGCCAGCAGTTACGGGGGGGCGGGCGATGAGCAGTTCTTC. Protein sequence: CASSYGGAGDEQFF.

This clone is termed hyperexpanded. An end of the junction does not agree with germline; a read error may underlie this. The gene calls are TRBV7-9 and TRBJ1-3; no clear D. CDR1 and CDR2 (germline): SEHNR, FQNEAQ (reference sequence). This CDR3 is 13 amino acids long. The CDR3 DNA follows: TGTGCCAGCAGCTTCCTCAGTGGAGACACCATATATTTT. It specifies CASSFLSGDTIYF.

About this clone itself: Because the CDR3's place on the DNA is in doubt, the DNA is left out and the CDR3 is given as listed by TCRdb. The J gene is TRBJ1-2, the V gene TRBV21-1; TRBD1 reflects the table's D call only, with no check against the DNA. TRBV21-1 constitutes a pseudogene. The CDR3 numbers 20 amino acids, ends counted. The CDR3: CASSNRQGVPRPDPNYGCTF.

This clone has a handful of counts. V is TRBV11-2 and J is TRBJ1-1; D is possibly TRBD1 (5 bases). Trimming stripped 5 bases from V and 4 bases from J, with 8 bases between. The CDR3 has 12 residues. Germline assignment: CDR1 SGHAT and CDR2 FQNNGV. CDR3 protein: CASSPGGTEAFF. The CDR3 DNA reads as TGTGCCAGCAGCCCGGGGGGCACTGAAGCTTTCTTT. Combining the CDR3 with reference TRBV11-2 and TRBJ1-1 gives the whole variable domain EAGVAQSPRYKIIEKRQSVAFWCNPISGHATLYWYQQILGQGPKLLIQFQNNGVVDDSQLPKDRFSAERLKGVDSTLKIQPAKLEDSAVYLCASSPGGTEAFFGQGTRLTVV.

This clone rates as large. The chain employs TRBV5-4 and TRBJ2-7; 13 bases are shared with TRBD2. The CDR3 is made up of 15 amino acids. Germline V gene data show CDR1 as SGHNT and CDR2 as YYREEE (reference sequence). Trimming took 2 bases from V and 4 from J; bases not matched to a gene: 3. DNA for the CDR3: TGTGCCAGCAGCTTAACTAGCGGGGGGGGATACGAGCAGTACTTC. Encoded protein: CASSLTSGGGYEQYF.

This clone was detected only once. The chain employs TRBV25-1 and TRBJ1-4; a weak D match, TRBD1 (5 bases). Germline lookup yields CDR1 MGHDK and CDR2 SYGVNS. Between the trimmed V and J ends, which lost 1 base and 12 bases, there was a span of 12 bases. There are 13 residues in the CDR3. The CDR3, as DNA: TGTGCCAGCAGTGAATTTGGGAGAGGGGAACTGTTTTTT. This codes for CASSEFGRGELFF.